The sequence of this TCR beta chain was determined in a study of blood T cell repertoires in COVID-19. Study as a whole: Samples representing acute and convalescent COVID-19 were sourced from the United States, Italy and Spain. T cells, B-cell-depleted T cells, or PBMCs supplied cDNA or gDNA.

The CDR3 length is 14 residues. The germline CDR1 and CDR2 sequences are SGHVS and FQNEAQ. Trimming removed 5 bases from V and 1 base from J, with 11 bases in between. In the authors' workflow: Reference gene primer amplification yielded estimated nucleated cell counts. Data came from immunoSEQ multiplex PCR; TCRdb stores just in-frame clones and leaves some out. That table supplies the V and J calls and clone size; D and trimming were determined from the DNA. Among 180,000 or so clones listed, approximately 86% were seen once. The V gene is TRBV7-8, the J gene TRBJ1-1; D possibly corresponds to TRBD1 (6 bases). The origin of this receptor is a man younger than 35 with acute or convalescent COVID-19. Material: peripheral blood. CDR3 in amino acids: CASSTGQRNTEAFF. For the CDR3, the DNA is TGTGCCAGCAGCACAGGACAGCGGAACACTGAAGCTTTCTTT.